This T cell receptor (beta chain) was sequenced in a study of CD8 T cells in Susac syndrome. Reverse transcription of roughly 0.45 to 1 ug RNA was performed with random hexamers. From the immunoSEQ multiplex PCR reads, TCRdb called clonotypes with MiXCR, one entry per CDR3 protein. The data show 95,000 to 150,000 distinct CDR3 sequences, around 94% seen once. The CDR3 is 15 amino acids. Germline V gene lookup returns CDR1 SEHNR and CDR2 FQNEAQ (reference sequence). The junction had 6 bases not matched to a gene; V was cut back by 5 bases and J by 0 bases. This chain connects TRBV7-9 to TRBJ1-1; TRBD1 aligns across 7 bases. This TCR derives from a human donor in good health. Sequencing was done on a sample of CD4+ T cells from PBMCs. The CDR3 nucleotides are TGTGCCAGCAGCCACCCCAGGGGGATGAACACTGAAGCTTTCTTT. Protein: CASSHPRGMNTEAFF.